The entry below describes one T cell receptor (beta chain). It lacks a known antigen. No much larger clonotype is one base removed from it; base qualities were not supplied. Other DNA sequences in the sample encode the same CDR3. The sample is drawn from a study of cytomegalovirus exposure and HLA in healthy donors (dated by TCRdb to about 2017). Turning to the overall study: In an earlier analysis of some 550 of the donors, 250 to 300 Gb of sequence data and 100 million or so unique TCR beta sequences from 150 million to 200 million T cells were reported. Every discovery cohort repertoire had been produced on one sequencing platform. An early release that covered about 600 HLA-typed donors contained 300 to 350 gigabases of sequencing data and around 80 million unique TCR sequences. Donor age, sex, ethnicity and CMV serostatus were compiled alongside the repertoire data. The study aimed to test whether cataloging public T cell receptors could reveal signatures of past pathogen exposure. In a later analysis, previously published TCR beta repertoires from several hundred donors were re-analyzed and high-resolution HLA genotyping was added so that TCR occurrence patterns could be studied. Of the 300 to 450 genotyped donors, 75% to 85% were placed in the genetic ancestry cluster associated with self-reported Caucasian donors. Genome-wide SNP genotypes for about 55% of the 666 donors were used in a later genetic analysis, which treated that subset as a discovery cohort. The study used immunosequencing to profile the T cell repertoires of 666 subjects and linked those repertoires to cytomegalovirus serostatus. The study combined high-throughput TCR immunosequencing, statistical association of individual TCRs with disease status, and machine learning to predict cytomegalovirus infection status. Roughly five DR-DQ haplotypes were treated as single units for association and clustering because of strong linkage in the cohort. To decide whether each TCR beta V gene segment behaved as functional or pseudogenic, an earlier analysis of nearly 600 of the donors relied on high-throughput TCR beta sequencing. HLA typing included class I and class II loci at four-digit resolution. In addition to the first cohort of several hundred subjects, a separate validation cohort of 120 different subjects was used. Typing coverage varied by locus: about 620-640 donors for A, B, C, DRB1 and DQB1; some 520 for DQA1; over 600 for DPA1; some 470 for DPB1. In the later analysis, no new phenotypic data were used to find candidate immune exposures; instead, reliance was placed on TCR beta sequences and their occurrence across donors. Across approximately 420 genotyped donors of the cohort, an average of about 250,000 unique TCR beta nucleotide sequences per donor were sequenced, and roughly 20% of those sequences were non-productive. Overall study outcomes, separate from this receptor: Approximately 18 rarely observed V segments, including chromosome 9 orphons, were excluded from the earlier analysis of approximately 600 of the donors because counts were too low. According to a later analysis, most CMV-associated TCR beta chains appeared to be HLA-restricted, and the HLA associations seemed to be driven largely by CMV exposure. V-gene and J-gene trimming of TCR beta chains was associated with a missense DCLRE1C variant in a later genetic analysis, and the association was replicated in an independent cohort. Most TCR sequences were observed very rarely across donors, whereas some public TCRs were present in many individuals. The study listed 150 to 200 TCR beta chains as associated with cytomegalovirus. Assigning TCR associations to individual alleles was difficult when HLA alleles, especially DR and DQ, strongly co-occurred. Only TCR beta chains were sequenced in this cohort, and the absence of alpha or paired-chain data limited detectable features. According to a later genetic analysis, donors in an Asian-associated ancestry cluster had fewer N-insertions in productive TCRs than the roughly 670-donor mean. CMV serostatus was the only immune exposure information available for the cohort. Compared with equally common non-associated chains, HLA-associated TCR beta chains in a later analysis were more clonally expanded and had lower generation probabilities. The 87-base-pair reads could not distinguish some IMGT-functional V segments, including TRBV6-2 and TRBV6-3, so those segments were excluded. According to the authors, the approach could potentially be generalized to other disease states and immunological phenotypes. A later analysis reported that several top co-occurrence clusters appeared linked to parvovirus B19, influenza, CMV and Epstein-Barr virus. A cluster of highly shared sequence variants was judged likely to represent a technical artifact of the sequencing pipeline. The classifier was reported to diagnose cytomegalovirus status with high specificity and sensitivity in both the original cohort and the validation cohort. A further reported finding was that TCR beta sequences accurately predicted the HLA-A and HLA-B alleles for most subjects in the first cohort. Specific HLA alleles were associated with 18,000 or so TCR beta sequences at a false discovery rate of 0.05 in a later analysis. In a later analysis, TCR association rates were found to vary across HLA loci, with the most associated TCRs seen for DRB1 alleles and the fewest for HLA-C alleles. The presence/absence analyses assumed that sequencing depth was roughly uniform across donors, and that assumption may not be true. A few of the identified cytomegalovirus-associated TCR beta chains were confirmed in vitro to be specific for cytomegalovirus antigens. Because HLA typing was unavailable for some donors at each locus, only the typed subset was used in association tests. In an earlier analysis of approximately 600 of the donors, most TCR beta V segments were observed in productive rearrangements about 87% or about 30% of the time, broadly matching IMGT annotations. Linkage disequilibrium might explain the correlated functional status among segregating V segments, but an unknown experimental factor could not be excluded.

Receptors were amplified or captured by the immunoSEQ multiplex PCR assay. The multiplex PCR relied on a mix of 60 forward primers for TCR Vbeta segments and 13 reverse primers for TCR Jbeta segments. The CDR3 region of rearranged TCR beta genes was amplified from genomic DNA by a multiplex PCR assay. On the Illumina HiSeq System, the amplified TCR beta libraries were sequenced as 87-base-pair reads. Regarding the original processing steps: A later analysis counted around 72 million unique TCR beta chains across the roughly 700 repertoires, and around 12 million of these chains were shared by at least two donors. A nearest-neighbor algorithm error-corrected the raw reads and collapsed the reads into unique sequences, merging closely related sequences to remove PCR and sequencing errors. Alignment of CDR3 sequences to IMGT reference sequences was used to assign V, D and J gene segments. For a sequence to be retained, at least a six-nucleotide match to both a V gene segment and a J gene segment was required. A rearrangement counted as productive if the CDR3 had no stop codons and remained in frame with V and J, and every other rearrangement counted as non-productive. CDR3 was defined according to IMGT convention as the region running from the second conserved V-encoded cysteine to the conserved J-encoded phenylalanine. The earlier analysis of roughly 590 of the donors excluded any sequence lacking an unambiguous match to a single V gene segment. An earlier analysis of fewer than 750 of the donors classified V segments as functional when productive rearrangements were above 56.7% and as segregating when the standard deviation between donors was above 5%. A statistical classification framework was developed to diagnose cytomegalovirus status using the catalog of TCR beta chain sequences. In a later analysis, V and J genes were assigned by comparing TCR nucleotide sequences against IMGT/GENE-DB human TR gene sequences. The TCRdist pipeline was used in a later analysis to assign CDR3 sequences and most-parsimonious VDJ recombination scenarios. In a later analysis, each TCR beta chain was defined by its CDR3 amino acid sequence together with its V-gene family, and reads lacking a unique V-gene family were excluded. As a way to deal with suspected cross-contamination and a sequencing artifact, a later analysis dropped 450 to 600 nucleotide sequences that were highly shared and had low generation probability. For each public chain, a later analysis derived a clonal expansion index from normalized ranks of inferred template counts within each repertoire. In a later analysis, generation probabilities were computed using a VDJ recombination model fitted to out-of-frame rearrangements, and the results were checked against IGoR. In a later analysis, hypergeometric tests were used to score TCR-TCR, TCR-HLA and TCR-CMV co-occurrence, with a repertoire-size bias correction applied to TCR pairs. In a later analysis, false discovery rates were estimated by permuting HLA or CMV assignments 20 times. In a later analysis, co-occurring TCRs were grouped using DBSCAN, and TCRdist sequence similarity was added for clustering within HLA-allele-positive subsets. For co-occurrence clustering, repertoires with fewer than 30,000 or more than 120,000 public chains were excluded, along with roughly 5 repertoires with anomalous nucleotide sharing. In TCRdb, the immuneACCESS table is reduced to in-frame sequences with V and J assigned. These tables do not hold every clone; where another copy was compared, an unresolved V gene accounts for under half, and the others remain unexplained. Clone size and the V and J calls come from that table; the DNA yielded D and trimming. The sample contains roughly 96,000 clones, approximately 72% of them found a single time. The ten largest clones capture roughly 15% of the sample.

Reading from cysteine to phenylalanine, the CDR3 counts 13 amino acids. The sequence is cut down to CDR3 DNA, 39 bases in frame from base 1. From a lookup of the germline V gene, CDR1 and CDR2 are SGHAT and FQNNGV. Compared with germline, V lacks 5 bases and J lacks 3 bases; bases without a gene match: 4. The cohort was made up of roughly 670 healthy bone marrow donors. All cohort members were sampled while nominally healthy, although unrecorded immune exposures were likely present. The donor tested CMV seropositive and was one of the 289 seropositive cohort members. A peripheral blood sample was collected from each donor, and TCR beta sequencing was performed on peripheral blood mononuclear cells. The Qiagen DNeasy Blood Extraction Kit was used to extract genomic DNA from the blood cell samples.

This sequence originates from a woman in her 70s in good health and CMV-seropositive. The sequenced sample consisted of PBMCs. The V and J genes are TRBV11-2 and TRBJ2-7; 7 bases in the junction line up with TRBD1. The CDR3 loop reads CASSLDRIYEQYF. The nucleotides are TGTGCCAGCAGCCTGGACAGGATCTACGAGCAGTACTTC.